This TCR beta chain was sequenced during a study of blood T cell repertoires in COVID-19. This clone showed up just once. V was clipped by 6 bases and J by 6 bases; unmatched bases: 6. The CDR3 runs 14 residues. Germline CDR1 MDHEN, CDR2 SYDVKM. Produced via immunoSEQ multiplex PCR; TCRdb's table is partial and in-frame only. Among roughly 170,000 clones listed, 75% to 90% were seen once. The clonotype comes from a woman between 50 and 59 years old who had recovered from COVID-19. Material for sequencing was PBMCs or T cells enriched from blood (not recorded which). V is TRBV28 and J is TRBJ1-5; 9 nucleotides align to TRBD1. The CDR3 sequence is CASRGQGFSQPQHF. CDR3 in DNA: TGTGCCAGCAGGGGACAGGGATTTTCTCAGCCCCAGCATTTT.